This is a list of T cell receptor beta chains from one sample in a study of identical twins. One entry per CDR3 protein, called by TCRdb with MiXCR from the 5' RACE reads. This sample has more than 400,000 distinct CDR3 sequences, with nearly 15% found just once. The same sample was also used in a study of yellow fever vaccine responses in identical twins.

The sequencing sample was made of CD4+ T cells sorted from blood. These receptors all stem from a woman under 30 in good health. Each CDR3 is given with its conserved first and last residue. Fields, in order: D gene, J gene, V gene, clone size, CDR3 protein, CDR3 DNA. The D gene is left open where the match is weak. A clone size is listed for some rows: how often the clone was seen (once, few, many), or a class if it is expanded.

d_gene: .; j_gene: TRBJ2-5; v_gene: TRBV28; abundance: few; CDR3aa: CASSFGGAGKETQYF; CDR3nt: TGTGCCAGCAGTTTTGGGGGAGCGGGTAAAGAGACCCAGTACTTC
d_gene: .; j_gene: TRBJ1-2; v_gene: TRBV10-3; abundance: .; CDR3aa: CAITEGRSDGYTF; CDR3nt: TGTGCCATCACCGAGGGCCGCTCGGATGGCTACACCTTC
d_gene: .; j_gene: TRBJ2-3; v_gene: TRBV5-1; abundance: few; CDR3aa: CASSSGPTDTQYF; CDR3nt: TGCGCCAGCAGCTCGGGCCCCACCGATACGCAGTATTTT
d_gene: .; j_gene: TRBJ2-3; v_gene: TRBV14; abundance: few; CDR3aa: CASSQGRYFTDTQYF; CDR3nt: TGTGCCAGCAGCCAAGGCCGATACTTCACAGATACGCAGTATTTT
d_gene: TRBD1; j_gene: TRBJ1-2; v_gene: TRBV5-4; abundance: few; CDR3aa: CASSKRQGKNYGYTF; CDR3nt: TGTGCCAGCAGCAAACGACAGGGGAAGAACTATGGCTACACCTTC
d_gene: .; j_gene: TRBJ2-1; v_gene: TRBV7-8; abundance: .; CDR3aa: CASSLNPGVVSYNEQFF; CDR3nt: TGTGCCAGCAGCTTAAATCCCGGAGTCGTCTCCTACAATGAGCAGTTCTTC
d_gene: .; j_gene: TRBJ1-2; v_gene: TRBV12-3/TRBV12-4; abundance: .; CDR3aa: CASSFGGIGYGYTF; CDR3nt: TGTGCCAGCAGTTTTGGCGGCATCGGCTATGGCTACACCTTC
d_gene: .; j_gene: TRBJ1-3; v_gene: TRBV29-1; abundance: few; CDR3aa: CSVEDLSTTRPYF; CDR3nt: TGCAGCGTTGAAGATCTCTCGACAACCCGACCATATTTT
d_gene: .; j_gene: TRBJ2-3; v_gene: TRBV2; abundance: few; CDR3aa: CASSEARAGTSTQYF; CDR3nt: TGTGCCAGCAGTGAAGCGCGGGCAGGGACATCTACGCAGTATTTT
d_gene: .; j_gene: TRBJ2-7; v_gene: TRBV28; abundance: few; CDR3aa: CASSFIATYEQYF; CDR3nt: TGTGCCAGCAGTTTCATAGCGACCTACGAGCAGTACTTC
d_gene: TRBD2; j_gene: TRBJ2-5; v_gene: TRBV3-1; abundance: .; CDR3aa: CASSQGGWLAGGRETQYF; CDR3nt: TGTGCCAGCAGCCAAGGAGGTTGGCTAGCGGGGGGGCGAGAGACCCAGTACTTC
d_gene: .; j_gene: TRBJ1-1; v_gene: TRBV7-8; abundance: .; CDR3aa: CASSLIGGMNTEAFF; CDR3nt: TGTGCCAGCAGCTTAATAGGGGGGATGAACACTGAAGCTTTCTTT
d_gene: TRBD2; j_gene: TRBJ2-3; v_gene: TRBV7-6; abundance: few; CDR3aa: CASSLVTSGGTDTQYF; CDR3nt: TGTGCCAGCAGCTTAGTAACTAGCGGGGGCACAGATACGCAGTATTTT
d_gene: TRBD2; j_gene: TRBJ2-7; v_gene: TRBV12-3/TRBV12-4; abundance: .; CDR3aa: CASSRSGAYYEQYF; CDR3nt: TGTGCCAGCAGCCGGAGCGGGGCGTACTACGAGCAGTACTTC
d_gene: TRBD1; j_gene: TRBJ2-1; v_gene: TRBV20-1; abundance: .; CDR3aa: CSASSGTGTFEQFF; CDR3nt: TGCAGTGCGTCTTCGGGGACAGGGACTTTTGAGCAGTTCTTC
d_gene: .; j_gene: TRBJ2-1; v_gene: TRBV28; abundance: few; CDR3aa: CASSLVGQRTDEQFF; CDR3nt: TGTGCCAGCAGTTTGGTAGGGCAGCGGACCGATGAGCAGTTCTTC
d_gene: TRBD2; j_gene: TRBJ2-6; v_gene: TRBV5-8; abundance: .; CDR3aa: CASSPGGGSGANVLTF; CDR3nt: TGTGCCAGCAGCCCGGGGGGAGGGTCTGGGGCCAACGTCCTGACTTTC
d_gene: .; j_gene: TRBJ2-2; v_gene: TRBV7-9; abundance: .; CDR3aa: CASSLAGQNLNTGELFF; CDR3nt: TGTGCCAGCAGCTTAGCAGGGCAAAACTTGAACACCGGGGAGCTGTTTTTT
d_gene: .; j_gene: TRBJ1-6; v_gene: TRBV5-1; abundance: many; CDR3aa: CASSLTGGANSPLHF; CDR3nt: TGCGCCAGCAGCTTGACTGGGGGCGCGAATTCACCCCTCCACTTT
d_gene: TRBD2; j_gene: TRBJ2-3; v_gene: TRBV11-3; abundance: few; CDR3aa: CASSFGLAGEADTQYF; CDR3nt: TGTGCCAGCAGCTTCGGACTAGCGGGAGAGGCAGATACGCAGTATTTT
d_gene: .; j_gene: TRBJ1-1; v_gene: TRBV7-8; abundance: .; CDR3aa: CASNPDLNTEAFF; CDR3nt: TGTGCCAGCAACCCGGACTTGAACACTGAAGCTTTCTTT
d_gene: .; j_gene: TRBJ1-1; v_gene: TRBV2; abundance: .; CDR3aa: CASSEARAGKSTEAFF; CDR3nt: TGTGCCAGCAGTGAAGCCCGGGCAGGGAAGAGCACTGAAGCTTTCTTT
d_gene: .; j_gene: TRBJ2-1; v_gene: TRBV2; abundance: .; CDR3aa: CASSAQHYGEQFF; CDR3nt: TGTGCCAGCAGTGCCCAACATTACGGTGAGCAGTTCTTC
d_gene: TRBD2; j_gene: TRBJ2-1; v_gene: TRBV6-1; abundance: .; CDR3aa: CASSEERGSYNEQFF; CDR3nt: TGTGCCAGCAGTGAAGAGCGGGGCTCCTACAATGAGCAGTTCTTC
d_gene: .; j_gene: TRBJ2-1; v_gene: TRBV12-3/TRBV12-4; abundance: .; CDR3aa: CASNAGSTYNEQFF; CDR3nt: TGTGCCAGCAACGCGGGGTCAACCTACAATGAGCAGTTCTTC
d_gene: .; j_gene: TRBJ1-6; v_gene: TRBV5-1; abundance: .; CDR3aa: CASSLKPVSPLHF; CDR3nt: TGCGCCAGCAGCTTGAAGCCGGTTTCACCCCTCCACTTT
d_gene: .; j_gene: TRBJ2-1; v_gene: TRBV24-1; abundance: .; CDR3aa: CATSDFDLANNEQFF; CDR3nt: TGTGCCACCAGTGATTTCGATCTAGCCAATAATGAGCAGTTCTTC
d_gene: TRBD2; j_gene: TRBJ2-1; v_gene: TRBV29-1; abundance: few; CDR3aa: CSVAMIAGANEQFF; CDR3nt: TGCAGCGTAGCCATGATAGCGGGAGCCAATGAGCAGTTCTTC
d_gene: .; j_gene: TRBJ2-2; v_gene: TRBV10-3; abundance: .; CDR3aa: CAITLGSANTGELFF; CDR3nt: TGTGCCATCACGTTGGGAAGCGCTAACACCGGGGAGCTGTTTTTT
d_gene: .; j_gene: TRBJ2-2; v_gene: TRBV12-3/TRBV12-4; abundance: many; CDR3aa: CASSGNTGELFF; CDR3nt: TGTGCCAGCAGTGGGAACACCGGGGAGCTGTTTTTT
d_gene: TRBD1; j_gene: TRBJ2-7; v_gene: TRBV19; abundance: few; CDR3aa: CASQSDRTNYEQYF; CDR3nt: TGTGCCAGTCAATCGGACAGGACAAACTACGAGCAGTACTTC
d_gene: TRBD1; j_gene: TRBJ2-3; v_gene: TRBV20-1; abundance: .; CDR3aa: CSATGQGWSDTQYF; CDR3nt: TGCAGTGCAACCGGACAGGGGTGGTCAGATACGCAGTATTTT
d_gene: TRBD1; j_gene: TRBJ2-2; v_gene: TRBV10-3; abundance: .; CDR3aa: CAISEYNSGQTNTGELFF; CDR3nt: TGTGCCATCAGTGAGTATAATTCGGGACAGACGAACACCGGGGAGCTGTTTTTT
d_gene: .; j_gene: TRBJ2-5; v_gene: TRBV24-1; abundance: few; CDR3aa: CATSDGITQYF; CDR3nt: TGTGCCACCAGTGATGGGATTACCCAGTACTTC
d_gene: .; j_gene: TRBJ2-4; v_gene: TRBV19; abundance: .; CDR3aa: CASSIQKNIQYF; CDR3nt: TGTGCCAGTAGTATACAAAAAAACATTCAGTACTTC
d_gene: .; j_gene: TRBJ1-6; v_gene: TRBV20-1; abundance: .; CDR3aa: CSAPRGAYNSPLHF; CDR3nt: TGCAGTGCCCCGAGGGGGGCCTATAATTCACCCCTCCACTTT
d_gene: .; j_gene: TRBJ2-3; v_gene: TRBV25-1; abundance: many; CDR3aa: CASSESPSTDTQYF; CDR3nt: TGTGCCAGCAGTGAATCTCCCTCCACAGATACGCAGTATTTT
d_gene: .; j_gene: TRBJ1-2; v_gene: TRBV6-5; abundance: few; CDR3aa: CASSYDQGPYGYTF; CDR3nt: TGTGCCAGCAGTTACGACCAGGGACCCTATGGCTACACCTTC
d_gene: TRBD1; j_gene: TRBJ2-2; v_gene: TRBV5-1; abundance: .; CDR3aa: CASSYTKGAGGELFF; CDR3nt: TGCGCCAGCAGCTACACTAAGGGGGCAGGCGGGGAGCTGTTTTTT
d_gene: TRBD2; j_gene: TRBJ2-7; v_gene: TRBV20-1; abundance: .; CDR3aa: CSATGLAGDEQYF; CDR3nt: TGCAGTGCAACCGGACTAGCGGGCGACGAGCAGTACTTC
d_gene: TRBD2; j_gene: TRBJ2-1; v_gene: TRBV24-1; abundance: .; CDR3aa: CATSEGGVSNEQFF; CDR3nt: TGTGCCACCAGTGAGGGGGGGGTTAGCAATGAGCAGTTCTTC
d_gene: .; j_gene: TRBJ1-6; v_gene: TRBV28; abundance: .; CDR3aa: CASSWAGANSPLHF; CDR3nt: TGTGCCAGCAGTTGGGCAGGGGCGAATTCACCCCTCCACTTT
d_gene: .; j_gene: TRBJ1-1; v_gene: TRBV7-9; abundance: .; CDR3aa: CASSPRTGASTEAFF; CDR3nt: TGTGCCAGCAGCCCACGTACGGGGGCGAGCACTGAAGCTTTCTTT
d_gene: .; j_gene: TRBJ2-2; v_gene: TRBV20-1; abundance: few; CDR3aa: CSPHGELFF; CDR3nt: TGCAGCCCCCACGGGGAGCTGTTTTTT
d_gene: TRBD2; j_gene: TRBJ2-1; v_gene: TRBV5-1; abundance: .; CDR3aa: CASSPPGTSGRENEQFF; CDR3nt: TGCGCCAGCAGCCCGCCCGGGACTAGCGGGAGGGAAAATGAGCAGTTCTTC
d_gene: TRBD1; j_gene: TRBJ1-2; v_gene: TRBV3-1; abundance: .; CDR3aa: CASSPGQGAYYGYTF; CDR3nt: TGTGCCAGCAGCCCGGGACAGGGGGCTTACTATGGCTACACCTTC
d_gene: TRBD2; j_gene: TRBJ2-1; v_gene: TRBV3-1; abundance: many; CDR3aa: CASSSRDYSYNEQFF; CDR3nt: TGTGCCAGCAGCTCCCGGGACTACTCCTACAATGAGCAGTTCTTC
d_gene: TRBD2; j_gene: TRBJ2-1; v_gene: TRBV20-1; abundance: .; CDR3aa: CSARDTRGLAGGPNEQFF; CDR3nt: TGCAGTGCTAGAGATACTCGTGGGCTAGCGGGAGGGCCCAATGAGCAGTTCTTC
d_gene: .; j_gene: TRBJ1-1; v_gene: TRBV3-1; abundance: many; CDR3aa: CASGRQNTEAFF; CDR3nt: TGTGCCAGCGGACGGCAAAACACTGAAGCTTTCTTT